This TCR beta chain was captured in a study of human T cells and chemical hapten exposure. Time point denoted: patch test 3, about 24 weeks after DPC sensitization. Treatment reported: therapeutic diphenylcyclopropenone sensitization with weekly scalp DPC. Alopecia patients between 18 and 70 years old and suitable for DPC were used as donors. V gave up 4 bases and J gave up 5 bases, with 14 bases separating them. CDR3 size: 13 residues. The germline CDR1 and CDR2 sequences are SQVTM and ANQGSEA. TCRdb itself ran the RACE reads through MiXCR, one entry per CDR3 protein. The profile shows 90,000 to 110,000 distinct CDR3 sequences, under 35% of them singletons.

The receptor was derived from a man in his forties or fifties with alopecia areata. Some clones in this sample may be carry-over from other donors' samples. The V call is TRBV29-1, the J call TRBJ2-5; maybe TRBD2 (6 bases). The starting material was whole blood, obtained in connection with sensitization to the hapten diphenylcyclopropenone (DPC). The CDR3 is CSVGRERGETQYF. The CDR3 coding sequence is TGCAGCGTTGGGCGGGAACGAGGGGAGACCCAGTACTTC.